This TCR beta chain was sequenced during a study of blood T cell repertoires in COVID-19. Study-level background: Sites in the United States, Italy and Spain provided acute and convalescent COVID-19 samples.

CDR3 size: 15 residues. Germline CDR1 is SGHTA and CDR2 is FQGNSA. V shed 1 base and J shed 3 bases, with 11 bases lying between them. Repertoires were generated with immunoSEQ multiplex PCR, while TCRdb's copy carries only in-frame clones and drops some. Altogether about 400,000 clones are present, 80% to 90% being singletons, with the ten largest covering 4.3%. This TCR was recovered from a woman aged 30 to 39 with acute or convalescent COVID-19. The sample taken for sequencing was peripheral blood. J is TRBJ2-3 and V is TRBV7-2; possible D gene TRBD2, 6 bases. The chain's CDR3 is CASSLGGDLTDTQYF. CDR3 DNA: TGTGCCAGCAGCTTAGGGGGGGACCTTACAGATACGCAGTATTTT.